What follows is one T cell receptor beta chain and its context. This sample was taken from a study of blood T cell repertoires in COVID-19. Overall study context: PBMCs, B-cell-depleted T cells, or T cells provided the cDNA or gDNA that made up the material.

V shed 7 bases and J shed 3 bases, with 15 bases lying between them. Germline V CDR1 and CDR2: MNHEY, SVGAGI. The CDR3 consists of 15 residues. Some clones are missing from TCRdb's copy, which holds only in-frame ones; the method was immunoSEQ multiplex PCR. The repertoire includes 150,000 to 200,000 clones, roughly 90% of them detected once, and 25% to 30% sits in the top ten. This sequence originates from a man aged 55-75 years with acute or convalescent COVID-19. The sample taken for sequencing was peripheral blood. The V gene is TRBV6-5, the J gene TRBJ2-2; possibly TRBD1 for D (6 bases). The CDR3 sequence is CASIRDRFYTGELFF. For the CDR3, the DNA is TGTGCCAGCATCCGTGACAGGTTTTACACCGGGGAGCTGTTTTTT.